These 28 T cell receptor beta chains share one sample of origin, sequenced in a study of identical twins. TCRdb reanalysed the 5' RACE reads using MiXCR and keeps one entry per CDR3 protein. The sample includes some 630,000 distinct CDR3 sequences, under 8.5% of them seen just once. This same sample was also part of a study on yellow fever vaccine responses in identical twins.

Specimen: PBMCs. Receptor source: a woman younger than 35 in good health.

DNA of the CDR3: TGTGCCAGCAGTCGCCTAGTGCCCCCCAATGAGCAGTTCTTC. Protein sequence: CASSRLVPPNEQFF. This rearrangement joins TRBV12-3 or TRBV12-4 to TRBJ2-1, with unresolved D. The germline V and J ends were trimmed by 5 bases and 6 bases, with 14 bases remaining between them. This CDR3 comprises 14 residues.

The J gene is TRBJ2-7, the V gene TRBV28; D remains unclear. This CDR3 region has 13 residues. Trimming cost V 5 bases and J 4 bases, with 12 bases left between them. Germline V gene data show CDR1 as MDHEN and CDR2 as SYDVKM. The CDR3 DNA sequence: TGTGCCAGCAGTCTCAACAGTGGGTACGAGCAGTACGTC. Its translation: CASSLNSGYEQYV.

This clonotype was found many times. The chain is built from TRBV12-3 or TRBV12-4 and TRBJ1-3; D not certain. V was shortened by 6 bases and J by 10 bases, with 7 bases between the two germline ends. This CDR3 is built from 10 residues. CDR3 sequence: CASSSTTIYF. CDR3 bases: TGTGCCAGCAGCTCCACAACCATATATTTT.

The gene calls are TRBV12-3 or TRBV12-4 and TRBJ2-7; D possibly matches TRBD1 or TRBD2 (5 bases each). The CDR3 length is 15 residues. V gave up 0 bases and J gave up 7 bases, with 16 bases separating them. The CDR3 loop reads CASSLAYRDPPEQYF. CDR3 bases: TGTGCCAGCAGTTTAGCTTACCGGGACCCTCCTGAGCAGTACTTC.

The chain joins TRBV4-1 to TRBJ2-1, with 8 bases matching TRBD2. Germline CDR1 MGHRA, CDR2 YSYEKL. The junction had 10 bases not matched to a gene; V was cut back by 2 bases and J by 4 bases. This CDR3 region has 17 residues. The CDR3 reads CASSQIAGSSWYNEQFF. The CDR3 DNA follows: TGCGCCAGCAGCCAAATAGCGGGGTCTTCTTGGTACAATGAGCAGTTCTTC.

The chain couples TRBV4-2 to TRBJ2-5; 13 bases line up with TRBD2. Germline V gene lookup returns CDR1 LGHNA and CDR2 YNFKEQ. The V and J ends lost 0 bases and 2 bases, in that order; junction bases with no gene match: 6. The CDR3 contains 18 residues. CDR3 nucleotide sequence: TGTGCCAGCAGCCAAGATGGGGAACTAGCGGGGGGGCAAGAGACCCAGTACTTC. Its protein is CASSQDGELAGGQETQYF.

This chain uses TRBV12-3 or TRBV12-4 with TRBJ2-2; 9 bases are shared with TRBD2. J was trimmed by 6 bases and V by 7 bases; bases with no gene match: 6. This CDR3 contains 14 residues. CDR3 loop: CASTGGGGAGELFF. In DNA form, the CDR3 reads TGTGCCAGCACCGGAGGCGGGGGGGCCGGGGAGCTGTTTTTT.

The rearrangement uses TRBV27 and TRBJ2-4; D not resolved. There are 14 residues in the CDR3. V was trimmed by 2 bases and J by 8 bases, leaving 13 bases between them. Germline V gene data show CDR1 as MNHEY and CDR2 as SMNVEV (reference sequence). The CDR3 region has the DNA TGTGCCAGCAGTTTAGAGGTTCCGCCGCACATTCAGTACTTC. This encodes CASSLEVPPHIQYF.

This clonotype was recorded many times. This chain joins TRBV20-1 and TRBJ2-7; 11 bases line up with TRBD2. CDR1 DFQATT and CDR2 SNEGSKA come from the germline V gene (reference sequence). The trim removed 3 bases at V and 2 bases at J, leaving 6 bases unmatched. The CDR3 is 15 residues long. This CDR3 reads CSASSGTSGTYEQYV. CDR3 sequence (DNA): TGCAGTGCTAGCTCTGGGACTAGCGGAACCTACGAGCAGTACGTC.

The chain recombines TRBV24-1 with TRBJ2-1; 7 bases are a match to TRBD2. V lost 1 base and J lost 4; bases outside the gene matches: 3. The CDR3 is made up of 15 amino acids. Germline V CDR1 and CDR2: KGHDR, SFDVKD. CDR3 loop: CATSDFSSGYNEQFF. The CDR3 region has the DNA TGTGCCACCAGTGATTTTTCTAGCGGTTACAATGAGCAGTTCTTC.

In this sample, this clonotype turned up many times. DNA for the CDR3: TGTGCCGCCCAGGGACTAGCGGGGTCCCAAGAGACCCAGTACTTC. It specifies CAAQGLAGSQETQYF. This chain links TRBV10-3 with TRBJ2-5; the match to TRBD2 covers 13 bases. The germline CDR1 and CDR2 sequences are ENHRY and SYGVKD. The CDR3 runs 15 residues. V dropped 11 bases and J dropped 1; count of bases not matched to a gene: 7.

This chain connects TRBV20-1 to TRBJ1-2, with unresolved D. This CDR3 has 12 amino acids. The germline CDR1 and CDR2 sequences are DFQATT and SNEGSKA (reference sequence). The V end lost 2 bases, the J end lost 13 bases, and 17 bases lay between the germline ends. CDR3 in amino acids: CSARSMGQDLTF. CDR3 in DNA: TGCAGTGCTAGATCTATGGGCCAGGACCTCACCTTC.

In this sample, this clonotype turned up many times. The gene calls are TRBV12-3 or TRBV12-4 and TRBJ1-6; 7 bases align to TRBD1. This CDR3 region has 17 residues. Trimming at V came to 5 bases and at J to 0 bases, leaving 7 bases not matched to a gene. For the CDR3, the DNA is TGTGCCAGCAGTGATAAGGGACAGAGCTCCTATAATTCACCCCTCCACTTT. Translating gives CASSDKGQSSYNSPLHF.

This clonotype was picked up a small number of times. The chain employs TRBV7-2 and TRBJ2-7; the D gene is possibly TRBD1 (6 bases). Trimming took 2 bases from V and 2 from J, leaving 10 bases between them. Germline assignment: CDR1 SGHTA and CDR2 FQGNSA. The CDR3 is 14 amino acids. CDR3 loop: CASSLSRGPYEQYV. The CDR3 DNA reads TGTGCCAGCAGCTTATCCAGGGGACCCTACGAGCAGTACGTC.

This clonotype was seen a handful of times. The CDR3 here is CASGKLGSDRLMAKNIQYF. The DNA for the CDR3 is TGTGCCAGCGGAAAACTCGGCTCGGACAGGTTAATGGCCAAAAACATTCAGTACTTC. This rearrangement joins TRBV6-4 to TRBJ2-4; 7 bases line up with TRBD1. Trimming at V came to 8 bases and at J to 1 base, leaving 20 bases not matched to a gene. The CDR3 is 19 residues long. CDR1 and CDR2 from the germline V gene are MRHNA and SNTAGT.

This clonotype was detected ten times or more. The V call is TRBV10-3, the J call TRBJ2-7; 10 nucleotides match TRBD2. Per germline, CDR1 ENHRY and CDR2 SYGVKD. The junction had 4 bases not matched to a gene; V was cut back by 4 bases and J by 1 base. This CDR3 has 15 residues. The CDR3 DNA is TGTGCCATCAGTGGACGGACTAGCGGTTCCTACGAGCAGTACTTC. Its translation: CAISGRTSGSYEQYF.

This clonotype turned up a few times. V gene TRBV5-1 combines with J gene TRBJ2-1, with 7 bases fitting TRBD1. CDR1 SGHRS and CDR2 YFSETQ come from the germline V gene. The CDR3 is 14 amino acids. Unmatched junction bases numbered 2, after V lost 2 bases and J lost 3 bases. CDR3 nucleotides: TGCGCCAGCAGCTTTACAGGGGACTACAATGAGCAGTTCTTC. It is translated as CASSFTGDYNEQFF. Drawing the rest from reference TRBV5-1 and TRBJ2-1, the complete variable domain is KAGVTQTPRYLIKTRGQQVTLSCSPISGHRSVSWYQQTPGQGLQFLFEYFSETQRNKGNFPGRFSGRQFSNSRSEMNVSTLELGDSALYLCASSFTGDYNEQFFGPGTRLTVL.

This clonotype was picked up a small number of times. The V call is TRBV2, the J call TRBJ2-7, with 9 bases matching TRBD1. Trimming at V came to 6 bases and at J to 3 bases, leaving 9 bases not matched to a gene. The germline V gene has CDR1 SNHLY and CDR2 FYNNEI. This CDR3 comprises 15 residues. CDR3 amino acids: CASSRGQGYYYEQYF. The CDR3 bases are TGTGCCAGCAGCCGCGGACAGGGGTACTACTACGAGCAGTACTTC. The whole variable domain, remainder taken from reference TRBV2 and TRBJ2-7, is EPEVTQTPSHQVTQMGQEVILRCVPISNHLYFYWYRQILGQKVEFLVSFYNNEISEKSEIFDDQFSVERPDGSNFTLKIRSTKLEDSAMYFCASSRGQGYYYEQYFGPGTRLTVT.

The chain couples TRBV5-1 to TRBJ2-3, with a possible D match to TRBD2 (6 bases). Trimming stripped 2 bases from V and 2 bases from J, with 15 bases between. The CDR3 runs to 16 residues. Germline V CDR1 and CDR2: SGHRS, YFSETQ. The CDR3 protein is CASSFIGGTTTDTQYF. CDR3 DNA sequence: TGCGCCAGCAGCTTCATCGGGGGTACTACCACAGATACGCAGTATTTT.

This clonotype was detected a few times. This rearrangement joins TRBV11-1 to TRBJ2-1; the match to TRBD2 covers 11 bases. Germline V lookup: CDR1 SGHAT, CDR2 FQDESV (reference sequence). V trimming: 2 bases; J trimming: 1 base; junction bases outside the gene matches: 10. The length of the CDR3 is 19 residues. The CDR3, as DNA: TGTGCCAGCAGCTTAAGTAGGACTAGCGGGCTTACTTCCTACAATGAGCAGTTCTTC. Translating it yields CASSLSRTSGLTSYNEQFF.

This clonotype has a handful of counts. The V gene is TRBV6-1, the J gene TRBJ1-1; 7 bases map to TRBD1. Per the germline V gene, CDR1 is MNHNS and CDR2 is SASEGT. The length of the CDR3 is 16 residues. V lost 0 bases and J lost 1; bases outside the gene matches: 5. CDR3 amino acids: CASSEAASGGNTEAFF. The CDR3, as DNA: TGTGCCAGCAGTGAAGCGGCGTCAGGGGGGAACACTGAAGCTTTCTTT.

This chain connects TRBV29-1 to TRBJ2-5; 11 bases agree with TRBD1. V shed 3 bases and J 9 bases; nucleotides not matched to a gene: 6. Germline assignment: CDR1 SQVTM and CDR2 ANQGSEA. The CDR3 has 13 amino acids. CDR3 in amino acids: CSVESGTGGAQYF. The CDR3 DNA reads TGCAGCGTTGAGTCCGGGACAGGGGGGGCCCAGTACTTC.

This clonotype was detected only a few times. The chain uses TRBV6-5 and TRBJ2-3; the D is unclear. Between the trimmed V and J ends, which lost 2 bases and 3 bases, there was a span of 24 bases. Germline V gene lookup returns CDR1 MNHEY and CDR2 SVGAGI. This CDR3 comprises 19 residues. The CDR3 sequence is CASSYDRFRDSLPTDTQYF. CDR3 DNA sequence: TGTGCCAGCAGTTACGACCGCTTTAGAGACTCCCTGCCGACAGATACGCAGTATTTT.

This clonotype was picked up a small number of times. The CDR3 DNA follows: TGCGCCAGCAGCGAGGGACAGGTCAATGAGCAGTTCTTC. It specifies CASSEGQVNEQFF. The chain has TRBV5-1 and TRBJ2-1; 8 positions match TRBD1. CDR3 length: 13 amino acids. The germline gives CDR1 SGHRS, CDR2 YFSETQ. The V gene end was trimmed by 4 bases and the J gene end by 6 bases; junction bases not matched to a gene: 3. Full variable domain (remainder filled in from reference TRBV5-1 and TRBJ2-1): KAGVTQTPRYLIKTRGQQVTLSCSPISGHRSVSWYQQTPGQGLQFLFEYFSETQRNKGNFPGRFSGRQFSNSRSEMNVSTLELGDSALYLCASSEGQVNEQFFGPGTRLTVL.

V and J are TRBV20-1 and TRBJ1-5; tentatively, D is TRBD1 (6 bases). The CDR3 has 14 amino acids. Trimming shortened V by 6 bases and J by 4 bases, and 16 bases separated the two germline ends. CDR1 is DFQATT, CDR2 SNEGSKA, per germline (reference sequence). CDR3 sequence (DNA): TGCAGTGCCAGGGAGGGGGGCAGGAATCAGCCCCAGCATTTT. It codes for CSAREGGRNQPQHF.

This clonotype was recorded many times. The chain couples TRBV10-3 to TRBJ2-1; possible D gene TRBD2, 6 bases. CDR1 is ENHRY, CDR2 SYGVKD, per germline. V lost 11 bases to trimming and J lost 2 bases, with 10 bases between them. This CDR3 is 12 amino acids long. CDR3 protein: CASGAPYNEQFF. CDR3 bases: TGTGCCTCGGGAGCCCCCTACAATGAGCAGTTCTTC.

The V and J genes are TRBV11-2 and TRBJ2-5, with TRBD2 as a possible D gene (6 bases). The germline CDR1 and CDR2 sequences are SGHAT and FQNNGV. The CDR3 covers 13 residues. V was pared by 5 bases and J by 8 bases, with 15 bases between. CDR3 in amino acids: CASSLTAGRTQYF. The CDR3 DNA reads TGTGCCAGCAGCCTGACAGCGGGCCGCACCCAGTACTTC.

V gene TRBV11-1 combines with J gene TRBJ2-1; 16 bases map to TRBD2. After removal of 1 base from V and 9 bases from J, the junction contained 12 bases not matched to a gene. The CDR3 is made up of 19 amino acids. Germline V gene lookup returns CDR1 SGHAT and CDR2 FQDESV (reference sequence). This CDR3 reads CASSLEAPGLAGGPSEQFF. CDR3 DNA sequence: TGTGCCAGCAGCTTAGAAGCTCCGGGACTAGCGGGGGGGCCCAGTGAGCAGTTCTTC. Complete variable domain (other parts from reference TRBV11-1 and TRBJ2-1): EAEVAQSPRYKITEKSQAVAFWCDPISGHATLYWYRQILGQGPELLVQFQDESVVDDSQLPKDRFSAERLKGVDSTLKIQPAELGDSAMYLCASSLEAPGLAGGPSEQFFGPGTRLTVL.